The T cell receptor (beta chain) under discussion was sequenced for a study of beta chain features in type 1 diabetes. Study at large: Examination of sorted cells across all samples involved about 99 million cells.

The investigators reverse transcribed all of the isolated RNA, so they sequenced expressed TCRB transcripts. Assay: immunoSEQ multiplex PCR; the TCRdb copy retains only in-frame clones and omits some. This repertoire shows 970,000 or so clones, roughly 16% found once; its top ten account for 0.023%. Study findings and constraints: A pattern of fewer insertions and more deletions at VDJ junctions was seen in type 1 diabetes patients. The naive, central memory and Treg TCRB repertoires looked more alike in patients than they did in healthy donors.

This CDR3 is 21 amino acids long. All sorted populations exceeded 98% purity. Remarks on this clone: Antigen: not known.

The TCR sequence derives from a woman aged 18-29 years in good health. Sequencing used naive CD4+ T cells from blood. The chain is built from TRBV21-1 and TRBJ2-5; the DNA was not used to check the table's D call, TRBD2. TRBV21-1 is given as a pseudogene. The CDR3: CASSKISSGLAGDRSQETQYF. CDR3 coding DNA: TGTGCCAGCAGCAAAATATCGAGCGGACTAGCGGGAGATAGGTCCCAAGAGACCCAGTACTTC.